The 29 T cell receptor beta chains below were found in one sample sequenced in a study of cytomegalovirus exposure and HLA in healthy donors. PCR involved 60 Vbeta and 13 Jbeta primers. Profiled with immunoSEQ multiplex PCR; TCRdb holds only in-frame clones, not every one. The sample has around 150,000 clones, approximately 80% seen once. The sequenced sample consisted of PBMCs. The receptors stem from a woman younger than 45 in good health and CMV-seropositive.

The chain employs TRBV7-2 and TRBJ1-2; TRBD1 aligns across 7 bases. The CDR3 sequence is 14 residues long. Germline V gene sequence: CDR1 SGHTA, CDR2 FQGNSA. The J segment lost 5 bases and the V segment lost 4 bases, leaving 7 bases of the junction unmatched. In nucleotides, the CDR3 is TGTGCCAGCAGCTCCGGGACAGACTTTTATGGCTACACCTTC. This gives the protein CASSSGTDFYGYTF.

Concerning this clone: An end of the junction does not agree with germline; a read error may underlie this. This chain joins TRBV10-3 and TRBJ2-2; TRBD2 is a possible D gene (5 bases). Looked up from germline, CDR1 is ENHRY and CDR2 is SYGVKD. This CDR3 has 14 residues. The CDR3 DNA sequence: TGTGCCATCAGTGAAATTCGGAGCACCGGGAAGCTGTTTTTT. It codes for CAISEIRSTGKLFF.

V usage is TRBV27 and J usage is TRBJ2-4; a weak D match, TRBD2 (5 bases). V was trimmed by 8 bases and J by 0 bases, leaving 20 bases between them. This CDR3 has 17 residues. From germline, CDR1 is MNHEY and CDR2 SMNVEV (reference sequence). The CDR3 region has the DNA TGTGCCAGCTCCGAACTGGGCCGGGGTTTAGCCAAAAACATTCAGTACTTC. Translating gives CASSELGRGLAKNIQYF.

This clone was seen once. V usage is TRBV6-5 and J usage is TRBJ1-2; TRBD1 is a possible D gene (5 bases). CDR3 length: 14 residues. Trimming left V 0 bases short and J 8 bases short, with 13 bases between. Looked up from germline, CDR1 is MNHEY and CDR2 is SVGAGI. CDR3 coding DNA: TGTGCCAGCAGTTACTCGGAGGGGCCTGAAGGCTACACCTTC. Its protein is CASSYSEGPEGYTF.

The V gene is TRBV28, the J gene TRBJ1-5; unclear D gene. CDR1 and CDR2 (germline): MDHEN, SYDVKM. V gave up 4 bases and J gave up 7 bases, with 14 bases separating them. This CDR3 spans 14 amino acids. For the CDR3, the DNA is TGTGCCAGCAGTTCTACCCGGGTTAGCCAGCCCCAGCATTTT. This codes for CASSSTRVSQPQHF.

CDR3 loop: CASRSQGAAGNTIYF. The CDR3 coding sequence is TGTGCCAGCAGATCCCAGGGGGCGGCTGGAAACACCATATATTTT. V is TRBV13 and J is TRBJ1-3; 8 bases are a match to TRBD1. The V segment lost 6 bases and the J segment 2 bases; nucleotides outside the gene matches: 6. Germline CDR1 and CDR2: PRHDT and FYEKMQ (reference sequence). The length of the CDR3 is 15 residues. The complete variable domain, with remaining parts taken from reference TRBV13 and TRBJ1-3, reads AAGVIQSPRHLIKEKRETATLKCYPIPRHDTVYWYQQGPGQDPQFLISFYEKMQSDKGSIPDRFSAQQFSDYHSELNMSSLELGDSALYFCASRSQGAAGNTIYFGEGSWLTVV.

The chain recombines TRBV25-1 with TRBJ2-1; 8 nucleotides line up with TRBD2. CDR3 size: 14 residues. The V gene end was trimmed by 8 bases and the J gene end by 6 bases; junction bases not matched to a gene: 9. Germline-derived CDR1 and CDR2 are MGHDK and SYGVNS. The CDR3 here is CASASGTSANEQFF. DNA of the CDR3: TGTGCCAGCGCCTCCGGGACTAGTGCCAATGAGCAGTTCTTC.

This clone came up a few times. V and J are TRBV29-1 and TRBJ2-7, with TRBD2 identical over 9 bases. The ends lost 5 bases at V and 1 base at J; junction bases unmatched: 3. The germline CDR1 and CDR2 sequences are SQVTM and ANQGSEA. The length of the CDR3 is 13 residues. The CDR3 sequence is CSVFLAGSYEQYF. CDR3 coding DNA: TGCAGCGTTTTCCTAGCGGGGTCCTACGAGCAGTACTTC.

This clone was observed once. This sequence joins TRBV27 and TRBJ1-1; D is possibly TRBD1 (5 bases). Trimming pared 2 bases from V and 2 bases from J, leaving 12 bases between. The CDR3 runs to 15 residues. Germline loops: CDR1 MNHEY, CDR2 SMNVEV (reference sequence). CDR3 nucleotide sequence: TGTGCCAGCAGTTTAAACACCGGGGGAAACACTGAAGCTTTCTTT. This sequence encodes CASSLNTGGNTEAFF.

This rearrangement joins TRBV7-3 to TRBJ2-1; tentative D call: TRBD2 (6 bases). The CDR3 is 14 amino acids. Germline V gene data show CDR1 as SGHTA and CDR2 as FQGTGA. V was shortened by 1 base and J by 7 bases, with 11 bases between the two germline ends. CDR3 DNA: TGTGCCAGCAGCTTAAGTGCGGGGAGAAATGAGCAGTTCTTC. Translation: CASSLSAGRNEQFF.

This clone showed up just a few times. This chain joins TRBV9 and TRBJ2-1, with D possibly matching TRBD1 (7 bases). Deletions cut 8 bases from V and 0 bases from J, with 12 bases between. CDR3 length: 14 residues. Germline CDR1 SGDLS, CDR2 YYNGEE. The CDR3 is CASSQGGSYNEQFF. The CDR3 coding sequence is TGTGCCAGTTCCCAGGGGGGCTCCTACAATGAGCAGTTCTTC. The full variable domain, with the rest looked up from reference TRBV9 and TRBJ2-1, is DSGVTQTPKHLITATGQRVTLRCSPRSGDLSVYWYQQSLDQGLQFLIQYYNGEERAKGNILERFSAQQFPDLHSELNLSSLELGDSALYFCASSQGGSYNEQFFGPGTRLTVL.

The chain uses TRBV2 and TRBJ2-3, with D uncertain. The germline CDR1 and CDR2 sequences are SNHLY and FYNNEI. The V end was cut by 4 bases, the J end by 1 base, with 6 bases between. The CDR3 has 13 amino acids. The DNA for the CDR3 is TGTGCCAGCAGTGTCGAGGGCACAGATACGCAGTATTTT. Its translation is CASSVEGTDTQYF.

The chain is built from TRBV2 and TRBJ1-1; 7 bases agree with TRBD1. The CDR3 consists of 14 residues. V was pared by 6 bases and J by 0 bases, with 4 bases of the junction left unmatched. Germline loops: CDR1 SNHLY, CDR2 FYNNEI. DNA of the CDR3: TGTGCCAGCAGGCAGGGGGTTATGAACACTGAAGCTTTCTTT. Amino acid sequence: CASRQGVMNTEAFF.

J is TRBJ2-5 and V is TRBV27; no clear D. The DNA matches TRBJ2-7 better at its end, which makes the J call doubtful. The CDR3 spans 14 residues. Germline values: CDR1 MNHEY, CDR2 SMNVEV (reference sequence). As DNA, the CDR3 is TGTGCCAGCAGTTTATCCAAAGATTTCTACGAGCAGTACTTC. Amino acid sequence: CASSLSKDFYEQYF.

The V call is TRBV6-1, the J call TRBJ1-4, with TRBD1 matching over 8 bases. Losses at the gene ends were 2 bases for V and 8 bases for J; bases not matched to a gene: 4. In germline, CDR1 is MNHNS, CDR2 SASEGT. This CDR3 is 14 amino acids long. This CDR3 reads CASSEYRGAEKLFF. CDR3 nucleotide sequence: TGTGCCAGCAGTGAATACAGGGGGGCCGAAAAACTGTTTTTT.

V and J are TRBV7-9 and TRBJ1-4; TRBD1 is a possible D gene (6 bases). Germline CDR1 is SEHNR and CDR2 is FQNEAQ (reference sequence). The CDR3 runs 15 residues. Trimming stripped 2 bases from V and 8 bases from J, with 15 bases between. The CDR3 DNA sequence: TGTGCCAGCAGCTTAATTCCGGACAGAAGGGAAAAACTGTTTTTT. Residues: CASSLIPDRREKLFF.

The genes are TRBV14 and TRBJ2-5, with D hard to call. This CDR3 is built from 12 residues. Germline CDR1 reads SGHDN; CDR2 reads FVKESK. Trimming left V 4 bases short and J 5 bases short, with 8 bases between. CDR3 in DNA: TGTGCCAGCAGCCGAATTGGCGAGACCCAGTACTTC. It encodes CASSRIGETQYF.

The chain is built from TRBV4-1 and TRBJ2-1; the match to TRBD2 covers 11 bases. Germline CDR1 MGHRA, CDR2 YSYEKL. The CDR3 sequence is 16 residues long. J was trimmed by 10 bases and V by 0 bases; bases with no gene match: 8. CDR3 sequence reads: CASSQDLSGGAREQFF. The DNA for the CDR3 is TGCGCCAGCAGCCAAGATCTTAGCGGGGGGGCCCGGGAGCAGTTCTTC.

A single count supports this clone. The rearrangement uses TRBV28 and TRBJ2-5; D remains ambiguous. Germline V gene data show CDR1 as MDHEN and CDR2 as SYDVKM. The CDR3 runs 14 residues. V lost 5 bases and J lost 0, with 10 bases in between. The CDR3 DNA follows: TGTGCCAGCAGTCAAGAGGTGTACCAAGAGACCCAGTACTTC. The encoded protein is CASSQEVYQETQYF.

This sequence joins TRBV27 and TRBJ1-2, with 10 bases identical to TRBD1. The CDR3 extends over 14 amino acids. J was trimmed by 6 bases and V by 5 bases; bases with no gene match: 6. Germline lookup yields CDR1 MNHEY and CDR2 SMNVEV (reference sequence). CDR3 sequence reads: CASSTGTGENGYTF. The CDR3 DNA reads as TGTGCCAGCAGTACCGGGACAGGGGAGAATGGCTACACCTTC.

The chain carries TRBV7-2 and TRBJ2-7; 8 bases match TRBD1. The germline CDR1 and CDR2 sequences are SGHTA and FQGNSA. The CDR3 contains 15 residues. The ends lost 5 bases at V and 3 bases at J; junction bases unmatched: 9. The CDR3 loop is CASSLSGQGHYEQYF. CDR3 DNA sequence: TGTGCCAGCAGCCTTTCCGGACAGGGTCACTACGAGCAGTACTTC.

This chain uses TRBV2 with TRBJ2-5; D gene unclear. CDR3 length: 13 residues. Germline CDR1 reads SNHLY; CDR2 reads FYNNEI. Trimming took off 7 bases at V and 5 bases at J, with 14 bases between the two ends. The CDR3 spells CASKLGRRETQYF. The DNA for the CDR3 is TGTGCCAGCAAGCTGGGCCGACGGGAGACCCAGTACTTC.

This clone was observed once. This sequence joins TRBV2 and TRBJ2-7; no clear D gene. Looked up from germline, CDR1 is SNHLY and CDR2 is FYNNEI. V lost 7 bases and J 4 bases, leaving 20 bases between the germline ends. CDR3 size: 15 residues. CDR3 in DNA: TGTGCCAGCACTACCACCCCCGGTTCCAATTACGAGCAGTACTTC. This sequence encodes CASTTTPGSNYEQYF.

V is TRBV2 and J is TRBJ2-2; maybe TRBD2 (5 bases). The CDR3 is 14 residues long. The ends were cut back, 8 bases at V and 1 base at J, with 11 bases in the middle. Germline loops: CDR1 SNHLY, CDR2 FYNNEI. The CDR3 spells CASRRTVNTGELFF. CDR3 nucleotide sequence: TGTGCCAGCCGGAGGACGGTGAACACCGGGGAGCTGTTTTTT.

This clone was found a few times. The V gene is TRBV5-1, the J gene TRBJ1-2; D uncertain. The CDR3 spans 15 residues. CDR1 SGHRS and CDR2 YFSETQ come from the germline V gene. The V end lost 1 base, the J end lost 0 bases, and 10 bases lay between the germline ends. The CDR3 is CASSLSSGTNYGYTF. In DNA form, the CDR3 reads TGCGCCAGCAGCTTGTCGTCAGGCACTAACTATGGCTACACCTTC. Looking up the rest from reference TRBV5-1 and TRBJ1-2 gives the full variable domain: KAGVTQTPRYLIKTRGQQVTLSCSPISGHRSVSWYQQTPGQGLQFLFEYFSETQRNKGNFPGRFSGRQFSNSRSEMNVSTLELGDSALYLCASSLSSGTNYGYTFGSGTRLTVV.

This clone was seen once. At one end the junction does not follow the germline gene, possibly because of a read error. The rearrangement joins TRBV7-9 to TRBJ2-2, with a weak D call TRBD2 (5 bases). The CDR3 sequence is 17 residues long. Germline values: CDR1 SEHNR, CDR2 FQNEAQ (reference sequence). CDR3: CSSSGPNRVKRTGELFF. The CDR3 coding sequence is TGTTCCAGCAGCGGCCCCAACCGGGTAAAACGGACCGGGGAGCTGTTTTTT.

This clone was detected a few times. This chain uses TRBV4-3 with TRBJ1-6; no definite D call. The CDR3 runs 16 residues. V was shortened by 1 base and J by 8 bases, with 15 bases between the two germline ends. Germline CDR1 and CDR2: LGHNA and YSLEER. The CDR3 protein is CASSQVAGEEYSPLHF. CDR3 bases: TGCGCCAGCAGCCAAGTCGCAGGCGAAGAATATTCACCCCTCCACTTT.

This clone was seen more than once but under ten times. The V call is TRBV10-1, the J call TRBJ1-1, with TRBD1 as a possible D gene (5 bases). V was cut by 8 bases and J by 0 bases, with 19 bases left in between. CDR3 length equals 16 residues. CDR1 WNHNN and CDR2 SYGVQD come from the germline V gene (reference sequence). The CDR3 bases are TGCGCCAGCCCCTTAACTCGAGACAGAGTGAACACTGAAGCTTTCTTT. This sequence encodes CASPLTRDRVNTEAFF.

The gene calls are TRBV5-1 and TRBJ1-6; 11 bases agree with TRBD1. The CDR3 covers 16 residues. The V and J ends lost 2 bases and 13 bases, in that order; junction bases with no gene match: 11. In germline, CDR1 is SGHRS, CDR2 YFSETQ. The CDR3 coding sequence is TGCGCCAGCAGCTTAGGGACAGGGGGTGGCATATCCCCCCTCCACTTT. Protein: CASSLGTGGGISPLHF.